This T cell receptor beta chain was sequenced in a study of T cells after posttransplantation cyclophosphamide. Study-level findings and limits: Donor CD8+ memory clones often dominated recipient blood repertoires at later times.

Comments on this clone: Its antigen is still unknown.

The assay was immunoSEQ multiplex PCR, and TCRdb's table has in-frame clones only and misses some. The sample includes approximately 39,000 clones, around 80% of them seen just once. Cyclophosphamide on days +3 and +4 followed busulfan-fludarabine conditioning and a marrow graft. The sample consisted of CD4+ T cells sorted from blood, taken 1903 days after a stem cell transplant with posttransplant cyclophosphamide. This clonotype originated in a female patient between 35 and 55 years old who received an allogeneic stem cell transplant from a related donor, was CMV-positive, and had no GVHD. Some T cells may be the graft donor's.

CDR3 loop: CAISEGRNSPLHF. The CDR3, as DNA: TGTGCCATCAGTGAGGGGAGGAATTCACCCCTCCACTTT. This rearrangement joins TRBV10-3 to TRBJ1-6, with no clear D. With 2 bases removed from V and 7 bases from J, the gap between germline ends came to 6 bases. CDR3 length: 13 amino acids. CDR1 ENHRY and CDR2 SYGVKD come from the germline V gene.